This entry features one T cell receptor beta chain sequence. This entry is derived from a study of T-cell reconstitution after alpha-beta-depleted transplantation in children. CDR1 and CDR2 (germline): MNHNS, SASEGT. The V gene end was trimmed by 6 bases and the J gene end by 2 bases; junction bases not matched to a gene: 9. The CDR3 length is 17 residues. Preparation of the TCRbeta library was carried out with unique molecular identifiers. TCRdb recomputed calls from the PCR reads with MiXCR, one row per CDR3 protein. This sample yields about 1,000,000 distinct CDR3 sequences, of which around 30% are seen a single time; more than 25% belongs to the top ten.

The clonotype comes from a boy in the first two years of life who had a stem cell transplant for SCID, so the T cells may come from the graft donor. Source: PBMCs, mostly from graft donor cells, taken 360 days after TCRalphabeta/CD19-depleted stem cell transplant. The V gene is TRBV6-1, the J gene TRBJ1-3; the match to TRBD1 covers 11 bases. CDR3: CASRRPGQGVAGNTIYF. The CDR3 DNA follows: TGTGCCAGCAGACGTCCGGGACAGGGGGTTGCTGGAAACACCATATATTTT.